The 17 T cell receptor beta chains below all came from one sample that was sequenced in a study of blood T cell repertoires in COVID-19. The assay was immunoSEQ multiplex PCR, and TCRdb's table has in-frame clones only and misses some. The table lists 200,000 to 300,000 clones, about 86% of them singletons, with around 9.9% in the top ten. The sample consisted of peripheral blood. Receptors were obtained from an elderly woman with acute or convalescent COVID-19.

Remarks on this clone: Other DNA sequences from this sample encode an identical CDR3 as well. The rearrangement uses TRBV5-1 and TRBJ1-4; D gene uncertain. The CDR3 is 13 amino acids. V was pared by 5 bases and J by 7 bases, with 12 bases between. CDR1 SGHRS and CDR2 YFSETQ come from the germline V gene. CDR3 amino acids: CASSSPGGEKLFF. Written as DNA, the CDR3 is TGCGCCAGCAGTAGCCCAGGAGGTGAAAAACTGTTTTTT. Complete variable domain (other parts from reference TRBV5-1 and TRBJ1-4): KAGVTQTPRYLIKTRGQQVTLSCSPISGHRSVSWYQQTPGQGLQFLFEYFSETQRNKGNFPGRFSGRQFSNSRSEMNVSTLELGDSALYLCASSSPGGEKLFFGSGTQLSVL.

V is TRBV28 and J is TRBJ2-7; D remains unclear. The CDR3 covers 13 residues. Germline lookup yields CDR1 MDHEN and CDR2 SYDVKM. With 2 bases removed from V and 2 bases from J, the gap between germline ends came to 7 bases. The DNA of the CDR3 is TGTGCCAGCAGTTTAATGGCCCCCTACGAGCAGTACTTC. As protein: CASSLMAPYEQYF.

The chain has TRBV19 and TRBJ1-4; no clear D. Deletions cut 3 bases from V and 4 bases from J, with 9 bases between. The CDR3 contains 14 residues. Germline V gene data show CDR1 as LNHDA and CDR2 as SQIVND (reference sequence). The CDR3: CASSIERFNEKLFF. CDR3 in DNA: TGTGCCAGTAGTATCGAGAGATTTAATGAAAAACTGTTTTTT.

This rearrangement joins TRBV18 to TRBJ2-1, with 10 bases lining up with TRBD1. In germline, CDR1 is KGHSH, CDR2 LQKENI. The CDR3 has 15 amino acids. Unmatched junction bases numbered 9, after V lost 6 bases and J lost 7 bases. The CDR3 region is CASSQGQGYGNEQFF. The CDR3 DNA is TGTGCCAGCTCCCAGGGACAGGGGTATGGGAATGAGCAGTTCTTC.

V gene TRBV6-1 combines with J gene TRBJ2-2; D possibly corresponds to TRBD1 (5 bases). The V end lost 0 bases, the J end lost 2 bases, and 7 bases lay between the germline ends. CDR1 MNHNS and CDR2 SASEGT come from the germline V gene. This CDR3 spans 15 amino acids. In nucleotides, the CDR3 is TGTGCCAGCAGTGAAGCCAGGGTAAACACCGGGGAGCTGTTTTTT. Amino acid sequence: CASSEARVNTGELFF.

This sequence joins TRBV7-8 and TRBJ1-2; maybe TRBD1 (6 bases). The CDR3 runs 13 residues. Trimming shortened V by 5 bases and J by 7 bases, and 14 bases separated the two germline ends. Germline loops: CDR1 SGHVS, CDR2 FQNEAQ. In DNA form, the CDR3 reads TGTGCCAGCAGCCCACCACAGGGTGCTGGCTACACCTTC. It is translated as CASSPPQGAGYTF.

This clone has more than one count but fewer than ten. The chain recombines TRBV7-6 with TRBJ1-6; no clear D. The CDR3 has 15 amino acids. Germline V gene sequence: CDR1 SGHVS, CDR2 FNYEAQ. Trimming stripped 5 bases from V and 10 bases from J, with 18 bases between. Here the CDR3 reads CASSGGDSLRSPLHF. As DNA, the CDR3 is TGTGCCAGCAGCGGAGGTGATAGTTTACGGTCACCCCTCCACTTT.

The CDR3 protein is CAIRQTVSDGELFF. DNA for the CDR3: TGTGCCATTCGCCAGACAGTTTCCGACGGGGAGCTGTTTTTT. The rearrangement links TRBV6-5 to TRBJ2-2; D is perhaps TRBD1 (5 bases). V was shortened by 10 bases and J by 7 bases, with 19 bases between the two germline ends. CDR1 is MNHEY and CDR2 is SVGAGI in the germline V gene. There are 14 residues in the CDR3.

CDR3 loop: CSVGVKAEAFF. The CDR3 DNA reads as TGCAGCGTCGGGGTTAAGGCTGAAGCTTTCTTT. The V gene is TRBV29-1, the J gene TRBJ1-1; D unresolved. Per the germline V gene, CDR1 is SQVTM and CDR2 is ANQGSEA. This CDR3 comprises 11 residues. V lost 6 bases, J lost 6 bases, and 11 bases lay in between.

The chain links TRBV28 to TRBJ1-2; possibly TRBD1 for D (5 bases). The V end lost 6 bases, the J end lost 3 bases, and 17 bases lay between the germline ends. This CDR3 has 15 amino acids. Germline-derived CDR1 and CDR2 are MDHEN and SYDVKM. The chain's CDR3 is CASSFPRGVDYGYTF. The CDR3 region has the DNA TGTGCCAGCAGCTTCCCCCGGGGGGTTGACTATGGCTACACCTTC.

This clone came up once. The chain carries TRBV18 and TRBJ1-6, with D perhaps matching TRBD1 (5 bases). The CDR3 has 15 amino acids. From germline, CDR1 is KGHSH and CDR2 LQKENI. Trimming removed 2 bases at V and 11 bases at J, with 16 bases between. This CDR3 is CASSPVTQGGAPLHF. The DNA of the CDR3 is TGTGCCAGCTCACCAGTCACCCAGGGAGGGGCACCCCTCCACTTT.

V gene TRBV11-2 combines with J gene TRBJ1-5, with 9 bases identical to TRBD1. After removal of 1 base from V and 5 bases from J, the junction contained 3 bases not matched to a gene. Germline V gene data show CDR1 as SGHAT and CDR2 as FQNNGV. This CDR3 comprises 15 residues. CDR3 nucleotide sequence: TGTGCCAGCAGCTTAGGGACAGGGGTGGATCAGCCCCAGCATTTT. Protein sequence: CASSLGTGVDQPQHF.

This clone was recorded a few times. This sequence joins TRBV28 and TRBJ1-3; D is unresolved. This CDR3 comprises 14 residues. CDR1 is MDHEN and CDR2 is SYDVKM in the germline V gene. Trimming removed 6 bases at V and 4 bases at J, with 13 bases between. The CDR3 DNA reads TGTGCCAGCAGCCCAGGTCGTTCCGGAAACACCATATATTTT. Amino acid sequence: CASSPGRSGNTIYF.

The genes are TRBV28 and TRBJ2-2; TRBD2 agrees at 8 bases. CDR1 is MDHEN and CDR2 is SYDVKM in the germline V gene. This CDR3 is 18 amino acids long. J lost 7 bases, V lost 4 bases, and 17 bases had no gene match. The CDR3 loop reads CASSYRLAGGGPDGELFF. The CDR3 DNA reads as TGTGCCAGCAGTTATCGACTGGCGGGGGGCGGTCCGGACGGGGAGCTGTTTTTT.

This clone was observed once. The chain links TRBV7-3 to TRBJ1-2; maybe TRBD1 (6 bases). V lost 4 bases and J lost 4, with 16 bases in between. This CDR3 is 15 amino acids long. Germline values: CDR1 SGHTA, CDR2 FQGTGA. CDR3 in amino acids: CASSSHGQLPYGYTF. The CDR3 DNA follows: TGTGCCAGCAGCTCCCACGGACAGCTCCCCTATGGCTACACCTTC.

The J gene is TRBJ1-5, the V gene TRBV2, with 8 bases lining up with TRBD1. The CDR3 consists of 14 residues. V dropped 8 bases and J dropped 3; count of bases not matched to a gene: 6. In germline, CDR1 is SNHLY, CDR2 FYNNEI. CDR3 DNA sequence: TGTGCCAGCTTCTCAGGGGGCGACAATCAGCCCCAGCATTTT. It translates to CASFSGGDNQPQHF.

This chain uses TRBV10-3 with TRBJ1-2, with 10 bases identical to TRBD1. The ends lost 6 bases at V and 1 base at J; junction bases unmatched: 8. The CDR3 runs 16 residues. The V gene's germline CDR1 is ENHRY and CDR2 SYGVKD. CDR3 protein: CAISSRQGADNYGYTF. The CDR3, as DNA: TGTGCCATCAGCTCCCGACAGGGGGCAGATAACTATGGCTACACCTTC.